This TCR beta chain was identified in a study of CXCR3-negative and CXCR3-positive naive CD8 T cells. This CDR3 is 16 amino acids long. Per the germline V gene, CDR1 is SGHTA and CDR2 is FQGTGA. The TRB cDNA libraries were prepared by 5' RACE with UMI labels. From the 5' RACE reads, TCRdb lists one entry per CDR3 protein and no DNA. The ten top clones account for 1.5% to 2%, within a sample of tens of thousands of distinct CDR3 sequences. Study results and caveats: Similar TRBV-TRBJ usage characterized naive CXCR3-negative and CXCR3-positive cells; memory cells differed. Naive cells positive for CXCR3 carried more hydrophobic TRB CDR3s than CXCR3-negative ones.

At a few hundred thousand cells each, triplicate sorts were carried out for each CD8+ T cell subset. Notes on this clonotype: Its antigen is not identified.

The sample consisted of naive CXCR3- CD8+ T cells from blood. Subset: CD45RO-CCR7+CD27+CD95- naive CD8+ T cells lacking CXCR3 (TNR3-). This TCR was sampled from a human donor in good health. Some clones in this sample may be carry-over from other donors' samples. The J gene is TRBJ2-2, the V gene TRBV7-3; TCRdb lists TRBD1, though no DNA is available to test this call. The CDR3: CASSPGQGWNTGELFF.